This passage covers 31 T cell receptor beta chains from one sample sequenced in a study of blood T cell repertoires in COVID-19. The protocol was immunoSEQ multiplex PCR, while the TCRdb copy is restricted to in-frame clones and leaves out a portion. The sample has 120,000 to 150,000 clones; 87% are singletons. The specimen was peripheral blood. The receptors come from a man aged 50 or older who had recovered from COVID-19.

The chain is built from TRBV11-2 and TRBJ2-1; D is perhaps TRBD2 (5 bases). This CDR3 comprises 12 residues. V was pared by 4 bases and J by 9 bases, with 10 bases between. The germline CDR1 and CDR2 sequences are SGHAT and FQNNGV. The CDR3 here is CASSSTAVEQFF. The CDR3 DNA sequence: TGTGCCAGCAGCTCCACAGCGGTTGAGCAGTTCTTC.

The chain carries TRBV7-9 and TRBJ1-4; D is possibly TRBD1 (5 bases). The germline V and J ends were trimmed by 3 bases and 3 bases, with 8 bases remaining between them. CDR1 and CDR2 from the germline V gene are SEHNR and FQNEAQ (reference sequence). The CDR3 runs 14 residues. CDR3 region: CASSLAGSNEKLFF. DNA of the CDR3: TGTGCCAGCAGCTTGGCAGGGTCTAATGAAAAACTGTTTTTT.

The V call is TRBV9, the J call TRBJ1-1, with D perhaps matching TRBD1 (5 bases). This CDR3 region has 17 residues. Germline loops: CDR1 SGDLS, CDR2 YYNGEE. The DNA of the CDR3 is TGTGCTCCAGACCCGCGGGGCGAGGGCGGGGTGAACACTGAAGCTTTCTTT. This encodes CAPDPRGEGGVNTEAFF.

This sequence joins TRBV6-5 and TRBJ1-1; D is uncertain. V lost 5 bases to trimming and J lost 0 bases, with 13 bases between them. CDR3 length equals 15 residues. Per the germline V gene, CDR1 is MNHEY and CDR2 is SVGAGI. Written as DNA, the CDR3 is TGTGCCAGCAGTCCCCAATTGGGCATGAACACTGAAGCTTTCTTT. This encodes CASSPQLGMNTEAFF.

J is TRBJ2-7 and V is TRBV5-1; tentatively, D is TRBD1 (5 bases). The CDR3 loop spans 14 amino acids. Trimming removed 4 bases from V and 4 bases from J, with 15 bases in between. Germline CDR1 is SGHRS and CDR2 is YFSETQ. The CDR3 DNA follows: TGCGCCAGCAGCGACGACAGCCAATTTTACGAGCAGTACTTC. It encodes CASSDDSQFYEQYF.

The chain has TRBV6-6 and TRBJ2-7; tentatively, D is TRBD1 (5 bases). The length of the CDR3 is 15 residues. Germline loops: CDR1 MNHNY, CDR2 SVGAGI (reference sequence). V was clipped by 0 bases and J by 3 bases, with 12 bases between them. In DNA form, the CDR3 reads TGTGCCAGCAGTTACTCCAATGACAGAGACTACGAGCAGTACTTC. This sequence encodes CASSYSNDRDYEQYF.

The chain is built from TRBV5-1 and TRBJ1-1; 8 bases are shared with TRBD1. This CDR3 is built from 16 residues. The trim removed 3 bases at V and 1 base at J, leaving 8 bases unmatched. Germline V gives CDR1 SGHRS, CDR2 YFSETQ. Here the CDR3 reads CASSSRTGFQNTEAFF. The CDR3 DNA sequence: TGCGCCAGCAGCTCAAGGACAGGGTTTCAGAACACTGAAGCTTTCTTT.

The V and J genes are TRBV7-2 and TRBJ2-3; 9 bases are shared with TRBD2. The CDR3 covers 16 residues. The ends lost 1 base at V and 4 bases at J; junction bases unmatched: 6. Germline values: CDR1 SGHTA, CDR2 FQGNSA. The CDR3 bases are TGTGCCAGCAGCTTAGTGCGGGGGGGCCGGGCAGATACGCAGTATTTT. Protein product: CASSLVRGGRADTQYF.

The chain's CDR3 is CASTSKGLEREQYF. The CDR3 region has the DNA TGTGCCAGCACCTCTAAGGGACTAGAACGCGAGCAGTACTTC. The V gene is TRBV2, the J gene TRBJ2-7; TRBD2 aligns across 8 bases. Trimming took 7 bases from V and 6 from J; bases not matched to a gene: 11. The CDR3 has 14 residues. CDR1 is SNHLY and CDR2 is FYNNEI in the germline V gene.

This clone has more than one count but fewer than ten. The genes are TRBV27 and TRBJ2-1, with 9 nucleotides matching TRBD1. Losses at the gene ends were 5 bases for V and 6 bases for J; bases not matched to a gene: 5. CDR1 is MNHEY, CDR2 SMNVEV, per germline (reference sequence). The CDR3 is made up of 14 amino acids. The CDR3 sequence: CASSPRTGVNEQFF. CDR3 in DNA: TGTGCCAGCAGTCCCCGGACAGGGGTCAATGAGCAGTTCTTC.

V and J are TRBV2 and TRBJ2-3; the D is unclear. The CDR3 length is 13 residues. Per germline, CDR1 SNHLY and CDR2 FYNNEI. With 4 bases removed from V and 5 bases from J, the gap between germline ends came to 10 bases. CDR3 sequence: CASSASLGDTQYF. CDR3 coding DNA: TGTGCCAGCAGTGCCTCGCTAGGAGATACGCAGTATTTT.

The chain uses TRBV19 and TRBJ2-5, with TRBD1 matching 9 bases. The ends lost 0 bases at V and 0 bases at J; junction bases unmatched: 5. The CDR3 is made up of 17 amino acids. CDR1 is LNHDA and CDR2 is SQIVND in the germline V gene (reference sequence). CDR3: CASSIDGTGTYQETQYF. Written as DNA, the CDR3 is TGTGCCAGTAGTATAGATGGGACAGGGACGTACCAAGAGACCCAGTACTTC.

This clone appeared a single time. The CDR3 loop is CASSQDGTGWGNGYTF. CDR3 sequence (DNA): TGCGCCAGCAGCCAAGATGGGACAGGGTGGGGGAATGGCTACACCTTC. The V call is TRBV4-3, the J call TRBJ1-2; TRBD1 agrees at 9 bases. J lost 6 bases, V lost 0 bases, and 8 bases had no gene match. Germline CDR1 is LGHNA and CDR2 is YSLEER. This CDR3 is 16 amino acids long.

The chain couples TRBV7-2 to TRBJ2-5; D is unclear. The germline gives CDR1 SGHTA, CDR2 FQGNSA. V was shortened by 5 bases and J by 3 bases, with 10 bases between the two germline ends. The CDR3 covers 13 residues. This CDR3 reads CASSPTREETQYF. The DNA for the CDR3 is TGTGCCAGCAGCCCTACCCGTGAAGAGACCCAGTACTTC.

The rearrangement joins TRBV19 to TRBJ2-7; 7 nucleotides align to TRBD1. Per germline, CDR1 LNHDA and CDR2 SQIVND (reference sequence). V shed 9 bases, J shed 5 bases, and the junction held 16 bases outside the gene matches. The CDR3 spans 15 residues. The CDR3 loop reads CASASPAGGFHEQYF. The CDR3 coding sequence is TGTGCCAGCGCCTCCCCGGCAGGGGGATTCCACGAGCAGTACTTC.

The chain has TRBV27 and TRBJ1-2; 9 bases match TRBD1. Germline V gene data show CDR1 as MNHEY and CDR2 as SMNVEV (reference sequence). V gave up 8 bases and J gave up 4 bases; unmatched junction bases: 8. The CDR3 spans 14 residues. Here the CDR3 reads CASRGGDRVYGYTF. For the CDR3, the DNA is TGTGCCAGCCGGGGGGGGGACAGGGTCTATGGCTACACCTTC.

The V and J genes are TRBV5-1 and TRBJ1-2; TRBD1 might be the D (6 bases). V was clipped by 6 bases and J by 0 bases, with 21 bases between them. The V gene's germline CDR1 is SGHRS and CDR2 YFSETQ. The CDR3 runs 17 residues. The CDR3 coding sequence is TGCGCCAGCAATTTGAACGGACAGCCGGGAACTAACTATGGCTACACCTTC. Encoded protein: CASNLNGQPGTNYGYTF.

This clone was observed a few times. The J gene is TRBJ1-6, the V gene TRBV7-6; D is perhaps TRBD1 (5 bases). In germline, CDR1 is SGHVS, CDR2 FNYEAQ. The CDR3 spans 15 residues. V shed 0 bases and J shed 7 bases, with 10 bases lying between them. The CDR3 sequence: CASSLADTRNSPLHF. The CDR3 DNA reads as TGTGCCAGCAGCTTAGCGGACACGCGCAATTCACCCCTCCACTTT.

V and J are TRBV2 and TRBJ2-7; 8 bases agree with TRBD2. V dropped 9 bases and J dropped 1; count of bases not matched to a gene: 8. The CDR3 extends over 14 amino acids. CDR1 is SNHLY, CDR2 FYNNEI, per germline. The CDR3 DNA is TGTGCCAGTGCGGGGGGAGCAGGGTCCTACGAGCAGTACTTC. This encodes CASAGGAGSYEQYF.

The chain recombines TRBV3-1 (or the pseudogene TRBV3-2) with TRBJ1-1, with TRBD1 as a possible D gene (6 bases). V lost 4 bases to trimming and J lost 0 bases, with 18 bases between them. The CDR3 sequence is 17 residues long. Germline V CDR1 and CDR2: LGHDT, YNNKEL (reference sequence). CDR3 sequence: CASSRGGRGGMNTEAFF. The CDR3 coding sequence is TGTGCCAGCAGCCGCGGGGGCCGGGGGGGTATGAACACTGAAGCTTTCTTT.

The V and J genes are TRBV7-2 and TRBJ1-2, with D uncertain. The CDR3 loop spans 14 amino acids. V was trimmed by 3 bases and J by 2 bases, leaving 10 bases between them. Per the germline V gene, CDR1 is SGHTA and CDR2 is FQGNSA. As DNA, the CDR3 is TGTGCCAGCAGCTTTGCGCGGTACAACTATGGCTACACCTTC. This codes for CASSFARYNYGYTF.

The CDR3 nucleotides are TGTGCCAGCAGCGTTACTAGCGGTTACGAGCAGTACTTC. It translates to CASSVTSGYEQYF. This rearrangement joins TRBV9 to TRBJ2-7; 8 nucleotides agree with TRBD2. V lost 2 bases and J lost 4; bases outside the gene matches: 2. CDR1 is SGDLS and CDR2 is YYNGEE in the germline V gene. The CDR3 spans 13 residues.

The CDR3 nucleotides are TGTGCCAGCAGCTTGGATTATGGGGAGGGAGAGACCCAGTACTTC. Its protein is CASSLDYGEGETQYF. This chain joins TRBV5-4 and TRBJ2-5, with 7 bases fitting TRBD2. The CDR3 covers 15 residues. With V trimmed by 0 bases and J by 4 bases, 6 bases remained unmatched. Germline V gene sequence: CDR1 SGHNT, CDR2 YYREEE (reference sequence).

This sequence joins TRBV7-2 and TRBJ1-1; D unclear. The germline V gene has CDR1 SGHTA and CDR2 FQGNSA. Trimming removed 1 base from V and 0 bases from J, with 6 bases in between. The CDR3 sequence is 14 residues long. CDR3 loop: CASSLGQMNTEAFF. The CDR3 DNA is TGTGCCAGCAGCTTAGGCCAGATGAACACTGAAGCTTTCTTT. Variable domain in full (rest from reference TRBV7-2 and TRBJ1-1): GAGVSQSPSNKVTEKGKDVELRCDPISGHTALYWYRQSLGQGLEFLIYFQGNSAPDKSGLPSDRFSAERTGGSVSTLTIQRTQQEDSAVYLCASSLGQMNTEAFFGQGTRLTVV.

This chain connects TRBV7-2 to TRBJ2-3, with 9 bases aligning to TRBD2. The CDR3 consists of 18 residues. V gave up 2 bases and J gave up 2 bases; unmatched junction bases: 11. From germline, CDR1 is SGHTA and CDR2 FQGNSA. The CDR3 loop reads CASSLIGMASGVTDTQYF. DNA for the CDR3: TGTGCCAGCAGCTTAATAGGGATGGCTAGCGGGGTCACAGATACGCAGTATTTT.

This clone was recorded a few times. The chain joins TRBV7-9 to TRBJ2-5; 9 nucleotides agree with TRBD2. CDR1 is SEHNR and CDR2 is FQNEAQ in the germline V gene (reference sequence). V gave up 0 bases and J gave up 4 bases; unmatched junction bases: 15. CDR3 length equals 19 residues. This CDR3 is CASSLAYLGAGGPRETQYF. The CDR3 DNA sequence: TGTGCCAGCAGCTTAGCGTATCTTGGAGCGGGGGGCCCCCGAGAGACCCAGTACTTC.

The V and J genes are TRBV5-1 and TRBJ2-5; 11 bases map to TRBD2. J lost 1 base, V lost 0 bases, and 2 bases had no gene match. Germline CDR1 SGHRS, CDR2 YFSETQ. This CDR3 comprises 16 residues. The CDR3 DNA reads TGCGCCAGCAGCTTGGTAGCGGGGGGGCCCCAAGAGACCCAGTACTTC. This codes for CASSLVAGGPQETQYF.

The chain joins TRBV4-3 to TRBJ2-7; TRBD1 is a possible D gene (5 bases). The CDR3 length is 14 residues. CDR1 LGHNA and CDR2 YSLEER come from the germline V gene. The V gene lost 1 base and the J gene lost 0 bases, with 7 bases spanning the gap. CDR3 sequence reads: CASSQGDSSYEQYF. CDR3 nucleotides: TGCGCCAGCAGCCAAGGTGACAGCTCCTACGAGCAGTACTTC.

This clone has more than one count but fewer than ten. The V gene is TRBV18, the J gene TRBJ1-5, with TRBD1 matching over 7 bases. CDR3 size: 16 residues. The germline V gene encodes CDR1 KGHSH and CDR2 LQKENI. V dropped 3 bases and J dropped 6; count of bases not matched to a gene: 11. CDR3 loop: CASSPNPGGNGQPQHF. The CDR3 DNA is TGTGCCAGCTCACCGAACCCAGGGGGGAATGGTCAGCCCCAGCATTTT.

The rearrangement uses TRBV7-2 and TRBJ1-4, with 10 positions matching TRBD1. Germline V lookup: CDR1 SGHTA, CDR2 FQGNSA. The CDR3 extends over 15 amino acids. Trimming at V came to 5 bases and at J to 7 bases, leaving 7 bases not matched to a gene. The CDR3 nucleotides are TGTGCCAGCAGCCCGAGCCGGGACAGGGGTGAAAAACTGTTTTTT. Protein: CASSPSRDRGEKLFF.

This clone occurred a few times. The rearrangement links TRBV2 to TRBJ1-2, with 11 bases aligning to TRBD1. The CDR3 extends over 15 amino acids. Germline CDR1 and CDR2: SNHLY and FYNNEI. The junction had 8 bases not matched to a gene; V was cut back by 7 bases and J by 4 bases. The CDR3: CASTRDRGGGYGYTF. As DNA, the CDR3 is TGTGCCAGCACCCGGGACAGGGGGGGAGGCTATGGCTACACCTTC.